The clone carrying this TCR beta chain was observed at least ten times. The CDR3 is made up of 14 amino acids. Losses at the gene ends were 7 bases for V and 3 bases for J; bases not matched to a gene: 4. CDR1 is MNHEY and CDR2 is SVGEGT in the germline V gene. PBMCs stored at -80 C, 2 million in total, were the source of the unsorted libraries. 5'RACE with 10-nucleotide random UMIs generated the cDNA. One entry per CDR3 protein results from TCRdb running MiXCR on the 5' RACE reads. The sample carries roughly 67,000 distinct CDR3 sequences, 4.1% recorded once. This sample is drawn from a study of neurological immune-mediated disorders.

The sequenced sample was PBMCs. This chain links TRBV6-2 or TRBV6-3 with TRBJ2-2, with 8 bases aligning to TRBD1. The receptor was derived from a man aged 50-60 years with multiple sclerosis. The CDR3 loop is CASNQGAYTGELFF. DNA of the CDR3: TGTGCCAGCAATCAGGGGGCCTACACCGGGGAGCTGTTTTTT.